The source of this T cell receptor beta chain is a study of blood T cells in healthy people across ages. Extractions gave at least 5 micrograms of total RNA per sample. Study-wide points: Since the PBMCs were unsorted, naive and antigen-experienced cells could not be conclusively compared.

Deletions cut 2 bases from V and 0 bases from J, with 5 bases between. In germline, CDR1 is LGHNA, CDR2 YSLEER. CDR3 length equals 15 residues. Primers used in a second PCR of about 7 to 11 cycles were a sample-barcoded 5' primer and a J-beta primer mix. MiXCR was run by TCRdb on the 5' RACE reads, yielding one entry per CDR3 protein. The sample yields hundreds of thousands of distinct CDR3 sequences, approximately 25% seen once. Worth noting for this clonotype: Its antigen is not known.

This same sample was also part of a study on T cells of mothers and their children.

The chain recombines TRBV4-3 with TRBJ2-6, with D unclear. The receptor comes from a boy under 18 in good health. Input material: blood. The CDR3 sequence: CASSQTASGANVLTF. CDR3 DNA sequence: TGCGCCAGCAGCCAAACAGCCTCTGGGGCCAACGTCCTGACTTTC.